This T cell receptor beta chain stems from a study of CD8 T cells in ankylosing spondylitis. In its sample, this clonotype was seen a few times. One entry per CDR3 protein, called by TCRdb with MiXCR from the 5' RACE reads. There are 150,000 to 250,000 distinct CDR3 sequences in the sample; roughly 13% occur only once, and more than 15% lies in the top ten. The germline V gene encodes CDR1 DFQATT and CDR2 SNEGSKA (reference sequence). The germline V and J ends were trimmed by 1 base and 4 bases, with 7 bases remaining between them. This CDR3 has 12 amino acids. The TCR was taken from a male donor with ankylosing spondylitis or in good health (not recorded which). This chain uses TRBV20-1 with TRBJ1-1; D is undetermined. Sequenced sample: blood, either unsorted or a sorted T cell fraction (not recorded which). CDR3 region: CSARVRPTEAFF. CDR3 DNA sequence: TGCAGTGCTAGAGTTCGCCCCACTGAAGCTTTCTTT.